Listed below are T cell receptor beta chains from one sample, sequenced in a study of regulatory and conventional T cells in breast cancer. TCRdb processed the reads anew with MiXCR; each CDR3 protein has one entry. This sample contains roughly 42 distinct CDR3 sequences. Sequences were obtained from regulatory or conventional T cells from blood (not recorded which); whether cultured is not recorded. The source is a human donor with breast cancer or in good health (not recorded which). CDR3s include the opening cysteine and the closing phenylalanine or tryptophan. D genes are given only for firm matches. Some rows mark clone size as missing; the rest say once, few, many or name a class of expanded clone.

CDR3 protein,CDR3 DNA,clone size,D gene,V gene,J gene
CASGLVRLKGDSSYNSPLHF,TGTGCTAGTGGTTTGGTACGCCTGAAGGGGGACAGCTCCTATAATTCACCCCTCCACTTT,hyperexpanded,TRBD1,TRBV12-5,TRBJ1-6
CASTSGQLELLYGYTF,TGTGCCAGCACCTCAGGACAGCTTGAACTCCTCTATGGCTACACCTTC,.,.,TRBV28,TRBJ1-2
CASTSGQFELLYGYTF,TGTGCCAGCACCTCAGGACAGTTTGAACTCCTCTATGGCTACACCTTC,.,.,TRBV28,TRBJ1-2
CAWSGGIGPDTQYF,TGTGCCTGGAGTGGGGGGATAGGGCCAGATACGCAGTATTTT,.,.,TRBV30,TRBJ2-3
CASSIRGGRTEAFF,TGTGCCAGTAGTATCCGAGGGGGAAGGACTGAAGCTTTCTTT,hyperexpanded,.,TRBV19,TRBJ1-1
CASSSPGGTPTNEKLFF,TGTGCCAGCAGCTCTCCAGGGGGGACACCAACTAATGAAAAACTGTTTTTT,.,TRBD1,TRBV7-6,TRBJ1-4
CAEGSDLYEQHF,TGTGCCGAGGGATCGGACCTCTACGAGCAGCACTTC,.,.,TRBV2,TRBJ2-7
CASTPGGTGSHYGYTF,TGTGCCAGCACCCCAGGCGGGACAGGGTCCCACTATGGCTACACCTTC,large,TRBD1,TRBV7-2,TRBJ1-2
CASSFHSPEAFF,TGTGCCAGCAGCTTTCACAGCCCTGAAGCTTTCTTT,large,.,TRBV11-3,TRBJ1-1
CASSSRDFKNTEAFF,TGTGCCAGTAGTAGCCGGGACTTCAAGAACACTGAAGCTTTCTTT,few,.,TRBV19,TRBJ1-1
CSVGEAEAFF,TGCAGCGTTGGGGAGGCTGAAGCTTTCTTT,large,.,TRBV29-1,TRBJ1-1
CASSFARGSNTGELFF,TGTGCCAGCAGCTTCGCAAGGGGTTCGAACACCGGGGAGCTGTTTTTT,large,.,TRBV7-3,TRBJ2-2
CASSADRLSRYF,TGTGCCAGCAGTGCGGACAGGTTATCAAGGTACTTC,hyperexpanded,TRBD1,TRBV28,TRBJ2-7
CASSHTSGGNNTQYF,TGTGCCAGCAGCCACACTAGCGGGGGGAATAATACGCAGTATTTT,.,TRBD2,TRBV3-1,TRBJ2-3
CASSSPGLQSFF,TGTGCCAGCAGCTCGCCGGGACTACAGTCGTTCTTC,.,TRBD2,TRBV7-3,TRBJ2-1
CASSLLSQGPYEQYF,TGTGCCAGCAGTTTATTGTCTCAGGGTCCCTACGAGCAGTACTTC,hyperexpanded,.,TRBV12-3/TRBV12-4,TRBJ2-7
CSAGKERRETQYF,TGCAGTGCTGGAAAAGAGCGGAGAGAGACCCAGTACTTC,hyperexpanded,.,TRBV20-1,TRBJ2-5
CSARRLAGVNEQFF,TGCAGTGCTAGACGGCTAGCGGGAGTCAATGAGCAGTTCTTC,few,TRBD2,TRBV20-1,TRBJ2-1
CASSSPEGTPTNEKLFF,TGTGCCAGCAGCTCTCCAGAGGGGACACCAACTAATGAAAAACTGTTTTTT,.,.,TRBV7-6,TRBJ1-4
CASNPQGHTEAFF,TGTGCCAGCAACCCACAGGGGCACACTGAAGCTTTCTTT,large,TRBD1,TRBV25-1,TRBJ1-1